These 8 T cell receptor beta chains share one sample of origin, sequenced in a study of early T cells in non-severe SARS-CoV-2 infection. MiXCR was run by TCRdb on the 5' RACE reads, yielding one entry per CDR3 protein. This table has 11,000 or so distinct CDR3 sequences, around 5% appearing once. The sequencing sample was made of whole blood. The receptors here all came from an adult who was a healthcare worker with PCR-confirmed SARS-CoV-2 infection or an uninfected control (not recorded which).

Only a few counts were recorded for this clonotype. The V gene is TRBV20-1, the J gene TRBJ2-2; 10 bases are a match to TRBD1. V was pared by 5 bases and J by 6 bases, with 9 bases of the junction left unmatched. CDR3 size: 15 residues. The germline V gene encodes CDR1 DFQATT and CDR2 SNEGSKA (reference sequence). CDR3 loop: CSALRDRGIAGELFF. The CDR3 DNA reads as TGCAGTGCTCTGAGGGACAGGGGAATCGCCGGGGAGCTGTTTTTT.

This clonotype was detected many times. V is TRBV6-6 and J is TRBJ1-1; possible D gene TRBD1, 5 bases. Germline values: CDR1 MNHNY, CDR2 SVGAGI (reference sequence). The CDR3 sequence is 16 residues long. V lost 6 bases, J lost 0 bases, and 17 bases lay in between. CDR3 residues: CASRRSTAPMNTEAFF. The CDR3 DNA reads as TGTGCCAGCAGACGATCGACAGCCCCTATGAACACTGAAGCTTTCTTT.

This clonotype is labeled medium-sized. The CDR3 here is CASSKAQGRGTDTQYF. The CDR3 nucleotides read TGTGCCAGCAGCAAGGCACAGGGAAGGGGAACAGATACGCAGTATTTT. This rearrangement joins TRBV21-1 to TRBJ2-3; TRBD1, the table's D call, was not compared with the DNA. TRBV21-1 is described as a pseudogene. This CDR3 contains 16 residues.

J is TRBJ2-2 and V is TRBV6-1; D may be TRBD1 (6 bases). The CDR3 consists of 17 residues. V was clipped by 7 bases and J by 0 bases, with 18 bases between them. The V gene's germline CDR1 is MNHNS and CDR2 SASEGT. CDR3 residues: CASTGQFNSANTGELFF. The CDR3 region has the DNA TGTGCCAGCACCGGACAGTTTAATAGCGCGAACACCGGGGAGCTGTTTTTT.

The V gene is TRBV20-1, the J gene TRBJ2-3; D unclear. Germline CDR1 is DFQATT and CDR2 is SNEGSKA (reference sequence). V was cut by 4 bases and J by 2 bases, with 7 bases left in between. The CDR3 sequence is 12 residues long. The CDR3, as DNA: TGCAGTGCTACCCCCTACACAGATACGCAGTATTTT. Protein: CSATPYTDTQYF.

By frequency in the sample, this clonotype is medium-sized. The chain has TRBV24-1 and TRBJ2-2, with a possible D match to TRBD1 (6 bases). V was pared by 9 bases and J by 3 bases, with 10 bases between. The CDR3 contains 13 residues. CDR1 is KGHDR, CDR2 SFDVKD, per germline. Here the CDR3 reads CATVDSHTGELFF. CDR3 DNA: TGTGCCACCGTGGACAGCCACACCGGGGAGCTGTTTTTT.

By share, this clonotype counts as medium-sized. The genes are TRBV5-1 and TRBJ2-4, with TRBD2 matching over 11 bases. CDR1 SGHRS and CDR2 YFSETQ come from the germline V gene. V shed 3 bases, J shed 6 bases, and the junction held 14 bases outside the gene matches. The CDR3 sequence is 18 residues long. The CDR3 loop reads CASSYLRDLAGGPNIQYF. CDR3 nucleotides: TGCGCCAGCAGCTATCTACGGGATTTAGCGGGAGGGCCAAACATTCAGTACTTC.

In its sample, this clonotype was seen many times. The gene calls are TRBV30 and TRBJ1-2; 8 positions match TRBD1. This CDR3 has 14 residues. Trimming cost V 4 bases and J 7 bases; bases outside gene matches: 11. Germline CDR1 GTSNPN, CDR2 SVGIG (reference sequence). CDR3 region: CAWKPQGAFGGYTF. As DNA, the CDR3 is TGTGCCTGGAAACCCCAGGGGGCATTTGGTGGCTACACCTTC.